These T cell receptor beta chains were read from a single sample in a study of T cells after somatic rescue of genetic block. Data came from immunoSEQ multiplex PCR; TCRdb stores just in-frame clones and leaves some out. The profile covers about 70,000 clones, with 92% appearing a single time and 2.5% to 3.5% taken by the ten largest. Source material: peripheral blood mononuclear cells (PBMCs). The receptors originated from a man between 40 and 49 years old. The CDR3 runs from the conserved cysteine through the conserved F or W. The order of the fields is V gene, clone size, J gene, D gene, CDR3 protein, CDR3 DNA. A D gene is named only where the DNA matches it firmly. Expanded clones are given a class, and other clones once, few, many or no size at all.

v_gene: TRBV7-2
abundance: -
j_gene: TRBJ1-6
d_gene: TRBD1
CDR3aa: CASSRYRGDSPLHF
CDR3nt: TGTGCCAGCAGCCGTTACAGGGGTGATTCACCCCTCCACTTT

v_gene: TRBV5-4
abundance: -
j_gene: TRBJ1-4
d_gene: -
CDR3aa: CASSNTAGGEKLFF
CDR3nt: TGTGCCAGCAGCAACACAGCGGGCGGCGAAAAACTGTTTTTT

v_gene: TRBV6-5
abundance: -
j_gene: TRBJ2-2
d_gene: -
CDR3aa: CASSPLSGELFF
CDR3nt: TGTGCCAGCAGTCCTCTTTCCGGGGAGCTGTTTTTT

v_gene: TRBV5-1
abundance: -
j_gene: TRBJ1-5
d_gene: -
CDR3aa: CASSLYGREQPQHF
CDR3nt: TGCGCCAGCAGCTTATATGGCAGGGAACAGCCCCAGCATTTT

v_gene: TRBV11-2
abundance: -
j_gene: TRBJ2-3
d_gene: TRBD2
CDR3aa: CASSFTWREPDTQYF
CDR3nt: TGTGCCAGCAGCTTCACTTGGCGGGAGCCAGATACGCAGTATTTT

v_gene: TRBV7-9
abundance: -
j_gene: TRBJ1-1
d_gene: -
CDR3aa: CASSPNFEAEAFF
CDR3nt: TGTGCCAGCAGCCCTAATTTCGAAGCTGAAGCTTTCTTT

v_gene: TRBV6-6
abundance: -
j_gene: TRBJ2-7
d_gene: TRBD1
CDR3aa: CASSYSRQGSYEQYF
CDR3nt: TGTGCCAGCAGTTACTCGAGACAGGGGTCCTACGAGCAGTACTTC

v_gene: TRBV20-1
abundance: -
j_gene: TRBJ1-5
d_gene: -
CDR3aa: CSASGNQPQHF
CDR3nt: TGCAGTGCTAGTGGCAATCAGCCCCAGCATTTT

v_gene: TRBV7-9
abundance: -
j_gene: TRBJ1-1
d_gene: -
CDR3aa: CASSLTQAQNTEAFF
CDR3nt: TGTGCCAGCAGCTTGACTCAAGCCCAGAACACTGAAGCTTTCTTT

v_gene: TRBV6-1
abundance: -
j_gene: TRBJ1-2
d_gene: TRBD1
CDR3aa: CASTPGGTGVRGYTF
CDR3nt: TGTGCCAGCACCCCGGGGGGTACAGGGGTAAGAGGCTACACCTTC

v_gene: TRBV5-4
abundance: once
j_gene: TRBJ2-5
d_gene: TRBD1
CDR3aa: CASSLNPGTGGRETQYF
CDR3nt: TGTGCCAGCAGCTTGAACCCCGGGACAGGGGGGCGAGAGACCCAGTACTTC

v_gene: TRBV6-5
abundance: -
j_gene: TRBJ1-1
d_gene: -
CDR3aa: CASRPGQRNTEAFF
CDR3nt: TGTGCCAGCAGACCGGGACAAAGGAACACTGAAGCTTTCTTT

v_gene: TRBV6-1
abundance: -
j_gene: TRBJ2-3
d_gene: TRBD2
CDR3aa: CASSERGGGHTDTQYF
CDR3nt: TGTGCCAGCAGTGAACGGGGCGGGGGGCACACAGATACGCAGTATTTT

v_gene: TRBV27
abundance: -
j_gene: TRBJ2-3
d_gene: TRBD2
CDR3aa: CAVTSGASTDTQYF
CDR3nt: TGTGCCGTCACTAGCGGGGCCAGCACAGATACGCAGTATTTT

v_gene: TRBV9
abundance: -
j_gene: TRBJ2-1
d_gene: -
CDR3aa: CASSVDRGSSYNEQFF
CDR3nt: TGTGCCAGCAGCGTAGATCGGGGTAGCTCCTACAATGAGCAGTTCTTC

v_gene: TRBV28
abundance: -
j_gene: TRBJ1-1
d_gene: -
CDR3aa: CASWVTGGMNTEAFF
CDR3nt: TGTGCCAGCTGGGTCACAGGAGGGATGAACACTGAAGCTTTCTTT

v_gene: TRBV28
abundance: -
j_gene: TRBJ2-5
d_gene: -
CDR3aa: CASGKESTRVRETQYF
CDR3nt: TGTGCCAGCGGGAAGGAGTCCACCCGAGTCAGAGAGACCCAGTACTTC

v_gene: TRBV5-1
abundance: -
j_gene: TRBJ2-7
d_gene: TRBD1
CDR3aa: CASSLRPPDRGQDEQYF
CDR3nt: TGCGCCAGCAGCTTGAGGCCCCCGGACAGGGGGCAGGACGAGCAGTACTTC

v_gene: TRBV11-2
abundance: -
j_gene: TRBJ2-1
d_gene: -
CDR3aa: CASSVLGLEQFF
CDR3nt: TGTGCCAGCAGCGTCCTCGGCCTTGAGCAGTTCTTC

v_gene: TRBV5-6
abundance: -
j_gene: TRBJ2-3
d_gene: TRBD1
CDR3aa: CASSLTGAQSTDTQYF
CDR3nt: TGTGCCAGCAGCTTGACAGGGGCGCAGTCCACAGATACGCAGTATTTT

v_gene: TRBV5-6
abundance: -
j_gene: TRBJ2-1
d_gene: -
CDR3aa: CASQKVGDNEQFF
CDR3nt: TGTGCCAGCCAGAAGGTGGGGGACAATGAGCAGTTCTTC

v_gene: TRBV10-3
abundance: -
j_gene: TRBJ2-5
d_gene: -
CDR3aa: CAISDETQYF
CDR3nt: TGTGCCATCAGTGATGAGACCCAGTACTTC

v_gene: TRBV2
abundance: -
j_gene: TRBJ2-2
d_gene: -
CDR3aa: CASSLQAAGELFF
CDR3nt: TGTGCCAGCAGTTTACAGGCGGCCGGGGAGCTGTTTTTT

v_gene: TRBV2
abundance: once
j_gene: TRBJ2-1
d_gene: -
CDR3aa: CARTESSYNEQFF
CDR3nt: TGTGCCCGGACAGAGAGCTCCTACAATGAGCAGTTCTTC

v_gene: TRBV5-6
abundance: once
j_gene: TRBJ1-2
d_gene: TRBD1
CDR3aa: CASSLVDRDYGYTF
CDR3nt: TGTGCCAGCAGCTTGGTCGACAGGGACTATGGCTACACCTTC

v_gene: TRBV5-4
abundance: once
j_gene: TRBJ2-6
d_gene: -
CDR3aa: CASSWTTSGANVLTF
CDR3nt: TGTGCCAGCAGCTGGACCACCTCTGGGGCCAACGTCCTGACTTTC

v_gene: TRBV9
abundance: once
j_gene: TRBJ2-5
d_gene: TRBD1
CDR3aa: CASSVGTGVQETQYF
CDR3nt: TGTGCCAGCAGCGTTGGGACAGGGGTCCAAGAGACCCAGTACTTC

v_gene: TRBV5-1
abundance: -
j_gene: TRBJ2-7
d_gene: -
CDR3aa: CASSLTGSYEQYF
CDR3nt: TGCGCCAGCAGCTTGACAGGTTCCTACGAGCAGTACTTC

v_gene: TRBV10-3
abundance: -
j_gene: TRBJ2-7
d_gene: TRBD1
CDR3aa: CANSGTGRHEQYF
CDR3nt: TGTGCCAACTCCGGGACAGGACGCCACGAGCAGTACTTC

v_gene: TRBV5-4
abundance: -
j_gene: TRBJ2-1
d_gene: TRBD1
CDR3aa: CASSYRDRNNEQFF
CDR3nt: TGTGCCAGCAGCTACCGGGACAGGAACAATGAGCAGTTCTTC

v_gene: TRBV7-9
abundance: -
j_gene: TRBJ2-5
d_gene: -
CDR3aa: CASRGGTAGETQYF
CDR3nt: TGTGCCAGCAGGGGAGGGACAGCCGGGGAGACCCAGTACTTC

v_gene: TRBV27
abundance: -
j_gene: TRBJ1-1
d_gene: -
CDR3aa: CASSLSGGTRAFF
CDR3nt: TGTGCCAGCAGTTTATCGGGCGGCACCAGAGCTTTCTTT

v_gene: TRBV19
abundance: -
j_gene: TRBJ2-2
d_gene: TRBD2
CDR3aa: CATEWGSGVNTGELFF
CDR3nt: TGTGCCACCGAATGGGGTAGCGGGGTGAACACCGGGGAGCTGTTTTTT